This TCR beta chain emerged from a study of blood T cell repertoires in COVID-19 (TCRdb year 2020). Looking at the study overall: Samples covering the acute and convalescent phases of COVID-19 were provided by collaborators in the United States, Italy and Spain. The material from the prospective study consisted of cDNA or gDNA derived from T cells, B-cell-depleted T cells, or PBMCs. The dataset comprised deeply sampled blood TCRbeta repertoires from subjects exposed to, actively infected with, or recovered from COVID-19. A freely available public database, intended as a resource for researchers studying the immune response to SARS-CoV-2, is where the repertoires were released. Samples came from the ongoing ImmuneRACE study (first 160 participants) plus 1,254 subjects from 6 global collaborators. Nearly every sample came with metadata listing a de-identified subject ID, COVID-19 status, age in years and sex. Where available, HLA class I and class II types were obtained from metadata supplied by the sample provider rather than from assay-based typing. What the work shows at the level of the full study, not this receptor alone: Clinical and demographic metadata were provided uncurated, with the amount varying by source and participant.

This clone has a single count. Its specific antigen is unknown. No per-base quality is available; no much larger clone lies one base away. Whole blood was collected in K2EDTA tubes by collaborating institutions according to the institutions' own protocols. For TCRbeta analysis, collaborators shipped samples in one of three forms: frozen whole blood, isolated PBMCs, or DNA extracted from either of those sample types. TCRbeta CDR3 regions were amplified from genomic DNA by means of the immunoSEQ Assay, a bias-controlled multiplex PCR. In the paper's pipeline: Within the assay, amplification of reference gene primers was used to estimate how many nucleated cells each sample contained. To quantify the absolute abundance of each unique TCRbeta CDR3 rearrangement, sequence reads were collapsed and filtered. For each sample, productive Simpson clonality was calculated as the square root of Simpson's diversity index across productive rearrangements. What TCRdb holds here is the immuneACCESS table cut down to in-frame rearrangements. Part of the clones is not present; checked against another copy, under half of the missing clones reflect an unresolved V gene, and the others are unexplained. The V and J calls and clone size come from that table; D and trimming were worked out from the DNA. A total of 55,000 to 75,000 clones appear in this sample, about 88% of them only once. The ten largest clones take up about 1.3% of the sample.

This TCR derives from a man in his sixties with acute or convalescent COVID-19. The specimen sequenced was peripheral blood.

The CDR3 loop reads CASSPERGGLYEQYF. The DNA is as follows: TGTGCCAGCTCGCCCGAGAGGGGGGGGCTCTACGAGCAGTACTTC. The receptor chain draws on TRBV18 and TRBJ2-7; the D gene is perhaps TRBD2, on 7 matching bases. The germline ends are 18 bases apart after V is trimmed by 6 bases and J by 3 bases. CDR1 KGHSH and CDR2 LQKENI are derived from the germline V gene. From the cysteine up to the phenylalanine, the CDR3 has a length of 15 residues. Only the CDR3 portion is preserved as DNA: 45 bases, with reading frame beginning at the first base.